These 2 T cell receptor beta chains share one sample of origin, sequenced in a study of blood T cells in healthy people across ages. The authors ran a second PCR of about 7 to 12 cycles using a sample-barcoded 5' primer and a J-beta primer mix. A single record per CDR3 protein comes from TCRdb applying MiXCR to the 5' RACE reads. The sample has approximately 850,000 distinct CDR3 sequences, around 45% seen once. The material sequenced was blood. Receptors were obtained from a man in his 60s in good health.

The chain uses TRBV2 and TRBJ2-6, with D possibly being TRBD2 (5 bases). The CDR3 totals 19 residues. V lost 1 base to trimming and J lost 2 bases, with 18 bases between them. CDR1 and CDR2 (germline): SNHLY, FYNNEI. CDR3 loop: CASSEGYVRSTTGANVLTF. For the CDR3, the DNA is TGTGCCAGCAGTGAAGGATACGTTAGATCGACTACTGGGGCCAACGTCCTGACTTTC.

This clonotype has just one count. The chain couples TRBV6-5 to TRBJ1-1, with D perhaps TRBD1 (6 bases). Germline V gene lookup returns CDR1 MNHEY and CDR2 SVGAGI. This CDR3 is built from 14 residues. V lost 6 bases, J lost 2 bases, and 13 bases lay in between. The CDR3 DNA sequence: TGTGCCAGCAGATCCACGGGGGCAAACACTGAAGCTTTCTTT. Translating it yields CASRSTGANTEAFF.